These T cell receptor beta chains were read from a single sample in a study of blood T cell repertoires in COVID-19. TCRdb's table, derived via immunoSEQ multiplex PCR, lists solely in-frame clones and lacks some. The data show around 70,000 clones, 80% to 90% seen once. Sequencing was performed on peripheral blood. The receptor source for this set is a woman older than 75 with active or convalescent COVID-19. Both conserved end residues are part of each CDR3. Fields, in order: J gene, clone size, D gene, V gene, CDR3 length, CDR3 protein, CDR3 DNA. D genes are given only for firm matches. Size is stated for part of the rows, as once, few or many counts, or as a class when the clone is expanded.

TRBJ2-1 - TRBD1 TRBV18 18 CASSPLETGGAGTNEQFF TGTGCCAGCTCACCCCTTGAGACAGGGGGCGCGGGAACGAATGAGCAGTTCTTC
TRBJ2-1 - - TRBV24-1 18 CATSDPSPQGSSYNEQFF TGTGCCACCAGTGATCCCAGTCCACAGGGAAGCTCCTACAATGAGCAGTTCTTC
TRBJ1-4 - - TRBV28 15 CASIPRALSDEKLFF TGTGCCAGCATCCCCAGGGCCCTTAGTGATGAAAAACTGTTTTTT
TRBJ2-7 - - TRBV3-1/TRBV3-2 14 CASSQDPVSYEQYF TGTGCCAGCAGCCAAGATCCGGTCTCCTACGAGCAGTACTTC
TRBJ1-2 - - TRBV19 12 CASSKRDSGYTF TGTGCCAGTAGTAAGAGGGACTCAGGCTACACCTTC
TRBJ2-7 - - TRBV5-6 13 CASRRGTGYEQYF TGTGCCAGCAGGAGAGGGACTGGCTACGAGCAGTACTTC
TRBJ1-5 once - TRBV4-1 17 CASSQDGGQAGNQPQHF TGCGCCAGCAGCCAAGATGGTGGGCAGGCGGGGAATCAGCCCCAGCATTTT
TRBJ1-2 - - TRBV29-1 13 CSVTTGYGYGYTF TGCAGCGTGACGACAGGTTATGGGTATGGCTACACCTTC
TRBJ1-5 - - TRBV12-3/TRBV12-4 13 CASSPHPQVPQHF TGTGCCAGCAGCCCACACCCACAGGTGCCCCAGCATTTT
TRBJ2-2 - - TRBV19 13 CASSIQGSGELFF TGTGCCAGTAGTATTCAGGGGTCCGGGGAGCTGTTTTTT
TRBJ2-5 - - TRBV2 14 CASTSFRAPGTQYF TGTGCCAGCACTAGTTTCAGGGCCCCGGGGACCCAGTACTTC
TRBJ2-3 few TRBD2 TRBV7-2 16 CASSLLAGGPTDTQYF TGTGCCAGCAGCTTACTAGCGGGAGGGCCCACAGATACGCAGTATTTT
TRBJ1-2 - - TRBV12-3/TRBV12-4 13 CASSLRQIYGYTF TGTGCCAGCAGTTTGCGGCAGATATATGGCTACACCTTC
TRBJ2-4 - TRBD2 TRBV15 18 CATSRETSGRLAKNIQYF TGTGCCACCAGCAGAGAAACTAGCGGGCGTCTAGCCAAAAACATTCAGTACTTC
TRBJ2-1 once - TRBV15 15 CATSMPGHGYNEQFF TGTGCCACCAGTATGCCGGGACACGGGTACAATGAGCAGTTCTTC
TRBJ2-2 - TRBD2 TRBV2 17 CASPRAGGGGDTGELFF TGTGCCAGCCCCCGGGCCGGGGGGGGCGGGGACACCGGGGAGCTGTTTTTT
TRBJ1-2 - - TRBV3-1/TRBV3-2 13 CASSQDLAYGYTF TGTGCCAGCAGCCAAGATTTGGCCTATGGCTACACCTTC
TRBJ1-3 - - TRBV25-1 14 CASSRDSTGNTIYF TGTGCCAGCAGTCGCGATAGCACTGGAAACACCATATATTTT
TRBJ2-2 - - TRBV4-3 13 CASSQRGWGELFF TGCGCCAGCAGCCAAAGGGGGTGGGGGGAGCTGTTTTTT
TRBJ2-2 - TRBD2 TRBV11-2 16 CASSKLAGGPTGELFF TGTGCCAGCAGCAAGTTAGCGGGGGGACCGACCGGGGAGCTGTTTTTT
TRBJ1-2 - - TRBV4-2 15 CASSQEETGGYGYTF TGTGCCAGCAGCCAAGAAGAGACGGGAGGCTATGGCTACACCTTC
TRBJ2-3 few - TRBV7-3 16 CASSLSSVVSTDTQYF TGTGCCAGCAGCTTAAGTTCGGTCGTGAGCACAGATACGCAGTATTTT
TRBJ2-7 once - TRBV27 15 CASGGRDLRSYEQYF TGTGCCAGCGGCGGACGGGACTTGCGCTCCTACGAGCAGTACTTC